Listed here is a single TCR beta chain. The time point denotes: newly diagnosed GD, antithyroid drugs for less than 3 months. From RNA extracted from PBMCs, the TCR library was made. The sample is drawn from a study of regulatory T cells in long-lasting Graves disease. Construction of TCR beta libraries relied on iRepertoire HTBI primers and on Arm-PCR targeting CDR3 regions. TCRdb reprocessed the multiplex PCR reads via MiXCR and lists one record per CDR3 protein. The sample lists under 700,000 distinct CDR3 sequences; about 16% were seen once. In addition, the sample was reused for a study of T cells in Graves' hyperthyroidism and ophthalmopathy. That work states: With a median lead of around 6.7 months before onset, the model predicted ophthalmopathy.

This receptor was identified in a woman aged 35-65 years with Graves disease. Here the sequenced sample was peripheral blood mononuclear cells (PBMCs), taken at new diagnosis, from a patient treated with antithyroid drugs.

CDR3 bases: TGCAGTGCTAGAGACCTCGGACTGGGTTCCTACGAGCAGTACTTC. The encoded protein is CSARDLGLGSYEQYF. The J gene is TRBJ2-7, the V gene TRBV20-1, with D perhaps TRBD2 (5 bases). CDR3 length equals 15 residues. Trimming pared 0 bases from V and 1 base from J, leaving 13 bases between. CDR1 DFQATT and CDR2 SNEGSKA come from the germline V gene (reference sequence).